The source of this T cell receptor beta chain is a study of blood T cell repertoires in COVID-19. Overall study: T cells, B-cell-depleted T cells, or PBMCs provided the cDNA or gDNA that served as material.

V gave up 2 bases and J gave up 4 bases, with 14 bases separating them. CDR1 is SGHAT, CDR2 FQDESV, per germline (reference sequence). The CDR3 covers 15 residues. As processed by the authors: It was from reference gene primer amplification that nucleated cell counts were estimated. Produced via immunoSEQ multiplex PCR; TCRdb's table is partial and in-frame only. For V, J and clone size, that table is used; D and trimming come from the DNA. Counted here are approximately 440,000 clones, about 87% occurring once; the ten biggest clones make up roughly 12%. Material: peripheral blood. This TCR derives from a woman between 50 and 59 years old with COVID-19, enrolled during active disease. The rearrangement joins TRBV11-1 to TRBJ1-1, with a possible D match to TRBD1 (5 bases). The CDR3 DNA sequence: TGTGCCAGCAGCTTACAGGGATGGGGCGGCACTGAAGCTTTCTTT. It translates to CASSLQGWGGTEAFF.